One and the same sample provided the 2 T cell receptor beta chains below, sequenced in a study of blood T cell repertoires in COVID-19. The protocol was immunoSEQ multiplex PCR, while the TCRdb copy is restricted to in-frame clones and leaves out a portion. The data hold around 290,000 clones, with approximately 93% observed a single time. Sequenced sample: peripheral blood. These receptors came from a woman aged 25 to 39 with COVID-19, enrolled during active disease.

This sequence joins TRBV25-1 and TRBJ1-5; D is perhaps TRBD1 (6 bases). Per germline, CDR1 MGHDK and CDR2 SYGVNS. V lost 3 bases to trimming and J lost 3 bases, with 15 bases between them. This CDR3 is built from 16 residues. DNA for the CDR3: TGTGCCAGCAGTGACTGGGGCAGGGGTTTCAATCAGCCCCAGCATTTT. It encodes CASSDWGRGFNQPQHF. Using reference TRBV25-1 and TRBJ1-5 for the parts outside the CDR3, the full variable domain is EADIYQTPRYLVIGTGKKITLECSQTMGHDKMYWYQQDPGMELHLIHYSYGVNSTEKGDLSSESTVSRIRTEHFPLTLESARPSHTSQYLCASSDWGRGFNQPQHFGDGTRLSIL.

The chain has TRBV11-2 and TRBJ1-1; no firm D call. The CDR3 consists of 14 residues. Germline V gene data show CDR1 as SGHAT and CDR2 as FQNNGV. Deletions cut 4 bases from V and 5 bases from J, with 14 bases between. CDR3 nucleotide sequence: TGTGCCAGCAGCTCCGTTGGCGGGTGGACTGAAGCTTTCTTT. Translating it yields CASSSVGGWTEAFF.